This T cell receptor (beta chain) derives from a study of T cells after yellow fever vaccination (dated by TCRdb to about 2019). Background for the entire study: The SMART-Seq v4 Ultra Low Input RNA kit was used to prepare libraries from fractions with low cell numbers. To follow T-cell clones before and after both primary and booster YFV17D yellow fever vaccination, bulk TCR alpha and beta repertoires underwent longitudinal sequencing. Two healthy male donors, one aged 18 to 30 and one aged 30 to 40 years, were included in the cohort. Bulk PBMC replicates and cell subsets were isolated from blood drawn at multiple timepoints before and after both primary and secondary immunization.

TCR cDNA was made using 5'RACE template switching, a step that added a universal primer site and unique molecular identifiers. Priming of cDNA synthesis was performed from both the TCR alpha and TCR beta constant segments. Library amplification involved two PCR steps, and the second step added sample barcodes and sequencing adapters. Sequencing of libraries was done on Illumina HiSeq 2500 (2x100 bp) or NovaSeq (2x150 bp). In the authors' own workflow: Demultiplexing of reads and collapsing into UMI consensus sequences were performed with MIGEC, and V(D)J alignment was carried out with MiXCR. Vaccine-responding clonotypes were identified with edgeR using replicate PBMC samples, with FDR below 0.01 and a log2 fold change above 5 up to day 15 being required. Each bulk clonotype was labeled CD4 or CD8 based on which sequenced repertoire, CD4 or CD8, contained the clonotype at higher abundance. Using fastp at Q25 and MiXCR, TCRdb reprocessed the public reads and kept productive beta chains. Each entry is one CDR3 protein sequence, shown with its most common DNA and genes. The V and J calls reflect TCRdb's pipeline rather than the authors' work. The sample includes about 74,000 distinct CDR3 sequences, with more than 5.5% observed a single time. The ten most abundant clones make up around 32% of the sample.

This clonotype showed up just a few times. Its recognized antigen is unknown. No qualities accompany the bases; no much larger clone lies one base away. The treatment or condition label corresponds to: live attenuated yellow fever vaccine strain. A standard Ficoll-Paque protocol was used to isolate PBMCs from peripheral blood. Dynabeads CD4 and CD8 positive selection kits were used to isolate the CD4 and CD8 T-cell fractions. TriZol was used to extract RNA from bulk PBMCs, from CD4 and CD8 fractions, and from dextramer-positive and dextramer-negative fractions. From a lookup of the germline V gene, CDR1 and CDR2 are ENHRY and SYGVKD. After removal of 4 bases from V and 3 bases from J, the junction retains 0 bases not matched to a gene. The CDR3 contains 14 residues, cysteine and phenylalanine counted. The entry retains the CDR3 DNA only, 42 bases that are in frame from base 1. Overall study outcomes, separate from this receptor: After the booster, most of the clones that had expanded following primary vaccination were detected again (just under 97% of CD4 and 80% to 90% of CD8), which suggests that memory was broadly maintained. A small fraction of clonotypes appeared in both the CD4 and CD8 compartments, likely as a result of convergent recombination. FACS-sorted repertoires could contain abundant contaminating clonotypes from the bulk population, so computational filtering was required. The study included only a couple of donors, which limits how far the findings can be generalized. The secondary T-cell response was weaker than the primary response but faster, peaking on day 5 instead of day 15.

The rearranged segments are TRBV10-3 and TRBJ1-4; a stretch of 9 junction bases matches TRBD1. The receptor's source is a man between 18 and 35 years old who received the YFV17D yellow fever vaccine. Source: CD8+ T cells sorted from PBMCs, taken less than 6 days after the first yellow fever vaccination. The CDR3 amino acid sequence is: CAISGTGANEKLFF. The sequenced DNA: TGTGCCATCAGTGGGACAGGGGCTAATGAAAAACTGTTTTTT.